This T cell receptor beta chain originates from a study of blood T cell repertoires in COVID-19. Study background: Acute and convalescent COVID-19 samples came from the United States, Italy and Spain. In each case, the material was cDNA or gDNA derived from T cells, B-cell-depleted T cells, or PBMCs.

The CDR3 runs 14 residues. V was clipped by 5 bases and J by 6 bases, with 11 bases between them. Germline CDR1 is MNHEY and CDR2 is SMNVEV (reference sequence). Methods used by the authors: For nucleated cells, counts were estimated from reference gene primer amplification. Clones were sequenced by immunoSEQ multiplex PCR, and TCRdb holds only the in-frame ones, with some missing. The DNA was the basis for D and trimming; V, J and clone size are from that table. The sample comprises fewer than 400,000 clones, around four fifths of which are singletons, and around 3% rests with the top ten. The sequence derives from a man aged 30 to 45 with active or convalescent COVID-19. The genes are TRBV27 and TRBJ1-6; D remains ambiguous. Input material: peripheral blood. The CDR3 DNA reads as TGTGCCAGCAGTCGAGGGCAGATTAATTCACCCCTCCACTTT. Its translation is CASSRGQINSPLHF.